These 15 T cell receptor beta chains share one sample of origin, sequenced in a study of OX40 agonist ivuxolimab in advanced cancers. TCRdb's copy holds only in-frame clones and misses some; the assay was immunoSEQ multiplex PCR. The sample has about 51,000 clones, 80% to 90% seen once; the top ten hold roughly 23%. Source: CD4+ or CD8+ T cells sorted from blood, taken in a trial of the OX40 agonist ivuxolimab. These receptors were obtained from an adult with an advanced solid tumor such as melanoma, head and neck, liver or kidney cancer.

This chain links TRBV6-4 with TRBJ2-3, with TRBD1 as a possible D gene (5 bases). Germline loops: CDR1 MRHNA, CDR2 SNTAGT. This CDR3 has 16 residues. Trimming took off 1 base at V and 0 bases at J, with 11 bases between the two ends. CDR3: CASSDLDSFSTDTQYF. The CDR3 DNA reads TGTGCCAGCAGTGACTTAGACAGCTTTAGCACAGATACGCAGTATTTT.

This chain joins TRBV5-8 and TRBJ2-1; D is ambiguous. Trimming shortened V by 2 bases and J by 3 bases, and 6 bases separated the two germline ends. The germline CDR1 and CDR2 sequences are SGHTS and YDEGEE. This CDR3 has 13 residues. CDR3 in amino acids: CASSLADYNEQFF. The DNA for the CDR3 is TGTGCCAGCAGCTTAGCAGACTACAATGAGCAGTTCTTC. The whole variable domain, filled in from reference TRBV5-8 and TRBJ2-1, reads EAGVTQSPTHLIKTRGQQATLRCSPISGHTSVYWYQQALGLGLQFLLWYDEGEERNRGNFPPRFSGRQFPNYSSELNVNALELEDSALYLCASSLADYNEQFFGPGTRLTVL.

The genes are TRBV15 and TRBJ1-1; possibly TRBD1 for D (5 bases). The V and J ends lost 3 bases and 3 bases respectively, with 14 bases between them. Germline CDR1 and CDR2: LNHNV and YYDKDF (reference sequence). This CDR3 has 15 residues. CDR3 amino acids: CATSRWQSGDTEAFF. DNA for the CDR3: TGTGCCACCAGCAGGTGGCAATCGGGGGACACTGAAGCTTTCTTT.

The rearrangement links TRBV7-2 to TRBJ1-3; a possible D gene is TRBD1 (6 bases). The CDR3 is 17 residues long. V dropped 0 bases and J dropped 0 bases, with 12 bases sitting between them. In germline, CDR1 is SGHTA, CDR2 FQGNSA. CDR3 region: CASSLARGLISGNTIYF. The DNA of the CDR3 is TGTGCCAGCAGCTTAGCCAGGGGCCTAATCTCTGGAAACACCATATATTTT. The variable domain in full, completed from reference TRBV7-2 and TRBJ1-3, reads GAGVSQSPSNKVTEKGKDVELRCDPISGHTALYWYRQSLGQGLEFLIYFQGNSAPDKSGLPSDRFSAERTGGSVSTLTIQRTQQEDSAVYLCASSLARGLISGNTIYFGEGSWLTVV.

V usage is TRBV9 and J usage is TRBJ2-2, with 8 bases lining up with TRBD2. Trimming took 5 bases from V and 7 from J; bases not matched to a gene: 10. The CDR3 spans 15 residues. Germline V gene data show CDR1 as SGDLS and CDR2 as YYNGEE. CDR3 loop: CASRHGGGSGGELFF. The DNA for the CDR3 is TGTGCCAGCAGACACGGCGGGGGGTCCGGCGGGGAGCTGTTTTTT.

The chain couples TRBV4-1 to TRBJ2-1, with D maybe TRBD1 (5 bases). Deletions cut 3 bases from V and 7 bases from J, with 7 bases between. CDR3 size: 12 residues. In germline, CDR1 is MGHRA, CDR2 YSYEKL. The CDR3 region has the DNA TGCGCCAGCAGCCACCAGGGTAATGAGCAGTTCTTC. As protein: CASSHQGNEQFF.

V and J are TRBV30 and TRBJ2-2; D remains unclear. This CDR3 spans 13 amino acids. Trimming stripped 1 base from V and 1 base from J, with 4 bases between. The germline CDR1 and CDR2 sequences are GTSNPN and SVGIG (reference sequence). This CDR3 reads CAWSAMNTGELFF. In DNA form, the CDR3 reads TGTGCCTGGAGTGCGATGAACACCGGGGAGCTGTTTTTT.

V usage is TRBV19 and J usage is TRBJ2-1; 12 bases fit TRBD2. The J segment lost 4 bases and the V segment lost 5 bases, leaving 9 bases of the junction unmatched. CDR1 and CDR2 (germline): LNHDA, SQIVND (reference sequence). The CDR3 runs to 17 residues. The CDR3 nucleotides are TGTGCCAGTAGTGTCCGCCTAGCGGGAGGGCCTTACAATGAGCAGTTCTTC. It translates to CASSVRLAGGPYNEQFF.

The rearrangement joins TRBV19 to TRBJ1-2; D gene unclear. This CDR3 is 12 amino acids long. Trimming removed 1 base at V and 6 bases at J, with 6 bases between. CDR1 is LNHDA and CDR2 is SQIVND in the germline V gene (reference sequence). CDR3: CASSIAGHGYTF. In nucleotides, the CDR3 is TGTGCCAGTAGTATAGCCGGCCATGGCTACACCTTC. Full variable domain (missing parts from reference TRBV19 and TRBJ1-2): DGGITQSPKYLFRKEGQNVTLSCEQNLNHDAMYWYRQDPGQGLRLIYYSQIVNDFQKGDIAEGYSVSREKKESFPLTVTSAQKNPTAFYLCASSIAGHGYTFGSGTRLTVV.

This clone was recorded once. This rearrangement joins TRBV2 to TRBJ2-5; TRBD2 is a possible D gene (5 bases). V lost 2 bases to trimming and J lost 3 bases, with 19 bases between them. This CDR3 spans 17 amino acids. Germline values: CDR1 SNHLY, CDR2 FYNNEI. The CDR3 DNA reads TGTGCCAGCAGTGAACCGATCACTTCGGACTCCGAAGAGACCCAGTACTTC. Protein product: CASSEPITSDSEETQYF.

The chain recombines TRBV28 with TRBJ2-3, with TRBD1 as a possible D gene (6 bases). Germline V lookup: CDR1 MDHEN, CDR2 SYDVKM. This CDR3 spans 15 amino acids. V gave up 3 bases and J gave up 2 bases, with 12 bases separating them. The CDR3 coding sequence is TGTGCCAGCAGTTTTGACCGACAGGACACAGATACGCAGTATTTT. Amino acid sequence: CASSFDRQDTDTQYF.

Written as DNA, the CDR3 is TGCGCCAGCAGAGCTAGCGGGACCGGGGAGCTGTTTTTT. It is translated as CASRASGTGELFF. The V call is TRBV5-1, the J call TRBJ2-2, with 8 bases fitting TRBD2. Per germline, CDR1 SGHRS and CDR2 YFSETQ. CDR3 length: 13 residues. Trimming removed 5 bases from V and 5 bases from J; junction bases left unmatched: 2.

CDR3 residues: CASSETGDLEQFF. CDR3 sequence (DNA): TGTGCCAGCAGTGAGACAGGGGACCTTGAGCAGTTCTTC. This chain uses TRBV28 with TRBJ2-1; 8 bases are a match to TRBD1. With 5 bases clipped from V and 9 bases from J, the junction kept 6 bases outside the gene matches. The CDR3 sequence is 13 residues long. Germline CDR1 and CDR2: MDHEN and SYDVKM.

V usage is TRBV9 and J usage is TRBJ2-3, with a tentative D call TRBD1 (5 bases). V was pared by 4 bases and J by 0 bases, with 12 bases between. The V gene's germline CDR1 is SGDLS and CDR2 YYNGEE. CDR3 length equals 15 residues. CDR3 DNA sequence: TGTGCCAGCAGCCCCCAGGGTGGTAGCACAGATACGCAGTATTTT. Protein: CASSPQGGSTDTQYF. Complete variable domain (other parts from reference TRBV9 and TRBJ2-3): DSGVTQTPKHLITATGQRVTLRCSPRSGDLSVYWYQQSLDQGLQFLIQYYNGEERAKGNILERFSAQQFPDLHSELNLSSLELGDSALYFCASSPQGGSTDTQYFGPGTRLTVL.

This clone was seen only once. This chain links TRBV27 with TRBJ2-7; tentative D call: TRBD2 (5 bases). The CDR3 runs 15 residues. CDR1 MNHEY and CDR2 SMNVEV come from the germline V gene (reference sequence). Trimming took off 0 bases at V and 7 bases at J, with 16 bases between the two ends. The CDR3 DNA reads TGTGCCAGCAGTTTATCTAGGACTCCAACCGGAGAGCAGTACTTC. Its protein product is CASSLSRTPTGEQYF.